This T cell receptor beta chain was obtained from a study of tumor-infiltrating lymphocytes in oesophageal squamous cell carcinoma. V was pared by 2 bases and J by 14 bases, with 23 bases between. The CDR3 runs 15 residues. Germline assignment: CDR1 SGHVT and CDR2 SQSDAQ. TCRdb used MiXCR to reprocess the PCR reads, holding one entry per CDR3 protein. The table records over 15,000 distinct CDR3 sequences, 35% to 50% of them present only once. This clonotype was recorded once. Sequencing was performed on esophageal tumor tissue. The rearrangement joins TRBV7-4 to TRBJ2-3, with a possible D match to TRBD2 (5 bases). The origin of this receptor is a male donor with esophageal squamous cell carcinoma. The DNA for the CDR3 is TGTGCCAGCAGCTTATTTATGGGTGCTCCCGGGGAGCTGTATTTT. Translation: CASSLFMGAPGELYF.